The source of this T cell receptor (beta chain) is a study of T-cell memory formation after mild COVID-19. Across the whole study: The two donors had largely donor-specific TCR clusters. Study-wide results and limits: CD4/CD8 balance characterized clones contracting day 15 to 85, and CD4+ skew characterized later expanders.

This clonotype turned up a few times. The target antigen is unknown. Germline CDR1 and CDR2: SEHNR and FQNEAQ (reference sequence). Deletions cut 4 bases from V and 1 base from J, with 13 bases between. The CDR3 totals 15 residues. The TCR alpha and TCR beta cDNA libraries, bearing sample barcodes and UMIs, were generated by 5'RACE using constant-segment primers. Via MiXCR, TCRdb re-called the 5' RACE reads, giving one row per CDR3 protein. The table has 200,000 or so distinct CDR3 sequences, 15% to 20% seen once. The source material was PBMCs or a T cell subset sorted from them (not recorded which). This clonotype originated in an adult woman who had mild COVID-19 (a few samples of this study predate the infection). Cell type and time point are not known. V usage is TRBV7-9 and J usage is TRBJ1-1; D not certain. This chain's CDR3 is CASSSDRTQNTEAFF. The CDR3 coding sequence is TGTGCCAGCAGCTCAGATCGGACCCAGAACACTGAAGCTTTCTTT. Drawing the rest from reference TRBV7-9 and TRBJ1-1, the complete variable domain is DTGVSQNPRHKITKRGQNVTFRCDPISEHNRLYWYRQTLGQGPEFLTYFQNEAQLEKSRLLSDRFSAERPKGSFSTLEIQRTEQGDSAMYLCASSSDRTQNTEAFFGQGTRLTVV.